These 27 T cell receptor beta chains share one sample of origin, sequenced in a study of CD8 T cells in Susac syndrome. The authors reverse transcribed roughly 0.5 to 1 ug RNA with random hexamers. TCRdb re-called the immunoSEQ multiplex PCR reads through MiXCR, storing one row per CDR3 protein. The sample yields about 210,000 distinct CDR3 sequences, approximately 95% seen once. Input material: CD4+ T cells from PBMCs. Receptor source: a human donor with multiple sclerosis.

This chain uses TRBV25-1 with TRBJ1-1, with 8 bases lining up with TRBD1. From germline, CDR1 is MGHDK and CDR2 SYGVNS. The V and J ends lost 7 bases and 7 bases, in that order; junction bases with no gene match: 8. This CDR3 has 13 amino acids. This chain's CDR3 is CASIGRGLVEAFF. In DNA form, the CDR3 reads TGTGCCAGCATCGGCAGGGGGCTTGTTGAAGCTTTCTTT.

The V gene is TRBV2, the J gene TRBJ1-3; D gene unclear. V gave up 7 bases and J gave up 2 bases, with 15 bases separating them. CDR3 length: 15 residues. The germline V gene encodes CDR1 SNHLY and CDR2 FYNNEI. The CDR3 DNA sequence: TGTGCCAGCATGCAGCAACGATGGACTGGAAACACCATATATTTT. This encodes CASMQQRWTGNTIYF.

The chain is built from TRBV20-1 and TRBJ2-3, with D perhaps being TRBD1 or TRBD2 (5 bases each). Germline V gene lookup returns CDR1 DFQATT and CDR2 SNEGSKA (reference sequence). The CDR3 is made up of 14 amino acids. V lost 6 bases, J lost 1 base, and 14 bases lay in between. As DNA, the CDR3 is TGCAGTGCCCCTCGGGACCCCGGCACAGATACGCAGTATTTT. Translation gives CSAPRDPGTDTQYF.

The chain joins TRBV29-1 to TRBJ2-3; D gene uncertain. The germline gives CDR1 SQVTM, CDR2 ANQGSEA. The CDR3 loop spans 11 amino acids. The V end lost 5 bases, the J end lost 4 bases, and 7 bases lay between the germline ends. The DNA of the CDR3 is TGCAGCGTTTCCCGGGCAGATACGCAGTATTTT. Its translation: CSVSRADTQYF.

The chain uses TRBV12-3 or TRBV12-4 and TRBJ1-2; weak D call: TRBD1 (5 bases). V dropped 10 bases and J dropped 5 bases, with 14 bases sitting between them. This CDR3 spans 12 amino acids. In DNA, the CDR3 is TGTGCCACCCTGGGGCCAGGGTATGGCTACACCTTC. Translation: CATLGPGYGYTF.

Turning to this clonotype: As the CDR3 is not closed by the conserved phenylalanine or tryptophan, this likely results from a read error. V and J are TRBV30 and TRBJ1-1; D remains unclear. This CDR3 comprises 13 residues. Germline V gene data show CDR1 as GTSNPN and CDR2 as SVGIG (reference sequence). The V gene lost 0 bases and the J gene lost 1 base, with 6 bases spanning the gap. The CDR3 reads CAWSVSENTEAFL. For the CDR3, the DNA is TGTGCCTGGAGTGTATCAGAGAACACTGAAGCTTTCCTT.

The rearrangement uses TRBV9 and TRBJ2-1, with D tentatively TRBD2 (6 bases). The CDR3 covers 15 residues. The V gene's germline CDR1 is SGDLS and CDR2 YYNGEE. V lost 2 bases and J lost 5, with 14 bases in between. CDR3 nucleotides: TGTGCCAGCAGCGTGGAGGGTCGGTCGAACAATGAGCAGTTCTTC. Translating gives CASSVEGRSNNEQFF.

V is TRBV7-6 and J is TRBJ2-7; no firm D call. The germline V and J ends were trimmed by 5 bases and 0 bases, with 5 bases remaining between them. This CDR3 region has 12 residues. Germline lookup yields CDR1 SGHVS and CDR2 FNYEAQ. The CDR3 coding sequence is TGTGCCAGCAGCACCAACTCCTACGAGCAGTACTTC. Protein product: CASSTNSYEQYF.

This chain joins TRBV24-1 and TRBJ2-1; TRBD2 agrees at 12 bases. V lost 4 bases and J lost 8; bases outside the gene matches: 5. The CDR3 loop spans 15 amino acids. Germline loops: CDR1 KGHDR, CDR2 SFDVKD. The CDR3 sequence: CATSDRLAGADEQFF. The CDR3 DNA reads TGTGCCACCAGTGACCGACTAGCGGGAGCGGATGAGCAGTTCTTC.

V usage is TRBV28 and J usage is TRBJ2-7; D uncertain. The V end lost 1 base, the J end lost 3 bases, and 13 bases lay between the germline ends. Germline V gene data show CDR1 as MDHEN and CDR2 as SYDVKM. The CDR3 length is 15 residues. Written as DNA, the CDR3 is TGTGCCAGCAGTTTATCGCCACCTAAGCTCTACGAGCAGTACTTC. Amino acids: CASSLSPPKLYEQYF.

This clonotype was detected only once. V and J are TRBV7-2 and TRBJ2-1, with D tentatively TRBD2 (6 bases). V was clipped by 6 bases and J by 6 bases, with 18 bases between them. This CDR3 is 15 amino acids long. CDR1 and CDR2 from the germline V gene are SGHTA and FQGNSA. The CDR3 is CASSRGGLGGNEQFF. DNA for the CDR3: TGTGCCAGCAGTAGGGGTGGACTGGGGGGCAATGAGCAGTTCTTC.

This chain joins TRBV30 and TRBJ1-1; D uncertain. The V end was cut by 4 bases, the J end by 0 bases, with 15 bases between. This CDR3 region has 15 residues. Per the germline V gene, CDR1 is GTSNPN and CDR2 is SVGIG (reference sequence). CDR3 residues: CAWKSSGRMNTEAFF. DNA of the CDR3: TGTGCCTGGAAGTCGTCGGGCAGAATGAACACTGAAGCTTTCTTT.

V gene TRBV11-3 combines with J gene TRBJ1-2; D call uncertain. Trimming left V 6 bases short and J 5 bases short, with 16 bases between. The CDR3 is 14 residues long. Germline lookup yields CDR1 SGHNT and CDR2 YENEEA. CDR3 nucleotide sequence: TGTGCCAGCAGTCCCCGGAGGACGGAATATGGCTACACCTTC. Translated, it gives CASSPRRTEYGYTF.

The chain links TRBV28 to TRBJ2-2, with unresolved D. Trimming pared 2 bases from V and 1 base from J, leaving 11 bases between. The CDR3 spans 16 residues. The germline CDR1 and CDR2 sequences are MDHEN and SYDVKM. The CDR3 loop is CASSLGRRMNTGELFF. CDR3 sequence (DNA): TGTGCCAGCAGTTTAGGCAGGAGAATGAACACCGGGGAGCTGTTTTTT.

The rearrangement links TRBV6-2 or TRBV6-3 to TRBJ2-1; D call uncertain. This CDR3 spans 11 amino acids. Germline values: CDR1 MNHEY, CDR2 SVGEGT. Trimming left V 7 bases short and J 8 bases short, with 9 bases between. CDR3 sequence: CASTDSYEQFF. The CDR3 bases are TGTGCCAGCACAGATTCCTATGAGCAGTTCTTC.

This clonotype occurred once. This chain joins TRBV15 and TRBJ1-5; 10 bases line up with TRBD1. The CDR3 covers 14 residues. Germline V CDR1 and CDR2: LNHNV, YYDKDF (reference sequence). The ends lost 5 bases at V and 10 bases at J; junction bases unmatched: 8. CDR3 protein: CATSLAGTGDPQHF. DNA of the CDR3: TGTGCCACCAGCCTAGCCGGGACAGGGGATCCCCAGCATTTT.

The chain couples TRBV27 to TRBJ1-5; D is possibly TRBD1 (6 bases). The CDR3 consists of 16 residues. Between the trimmed V and J ends, which lost 2 bases and 4 bases, there was a span of 15 bases. The germline gives CDR1 MNHEY, CDR2 SMNVEV (reference sequence). This CDR3 is CASSLEYQRGNQPQHF. The CDR3 DNA follows: TGTGCCAGCAGTTTAGAGTATCAGAGGGGGAATCAGCCCCAGCATTTT.

This chain joins TRBV30 and TRBJ1-2, with a tentative D call TRBD1 (5 bases). V was clipped by 3 bases and J by 0 bases, with 14 bases between them. This CDR3 region has 15 residues. CDR1 and CDR2 (germline): GTSNPN, SVGIG (reference sequence). This CDR3 reads CAWSPGTGPNYGYTF. The DNA for the CDR3 is TGTGCCTGGAGCCCCGGGACGGGCCCTAACTATGGCTACACCTTC.

The rearrangement joins TRBV10-3 to TRBJ1-5, with 7 bases matching TRBD1. V shed 6 bases, J shed 7 bases, and the junction held 6 bases outside the gene matches. The CDR3 runs 13 residues. Germline CDR1 is ENHRY and CDR2 is SYGVKD. The DNA of the CDR3 is TGTGCCATCAGGCCCGACAGGGTCCAGCCCCAGCATTTT. The encoded protein is CAIRPDRVQPQHF.

J is TRBJ2-7 and V is TRBV28, with D unclear. V dropped 8 bases and J dropped 3 bases, with 8 bases sitting between them. The CDR3 length is 11 residues. The V gene's germline CDR1 is MDHEN and CDR2 SYDVKM. The CDR3 reads CASLNSYEQYF. For the CDR3, the DNA is TGTGCCAGCCTAAACAGCTACGAGCAGTACTTC.

The chain couples TRBV5-1 to TRBJ2-1; 14 bases fit TRBD2. CDR3 length: 16 residues. Trimming removed 4 bases from V and 7 bases from J; junction bases left unmatched: 7. Looked up from germline, CDR1 is SGHRS and CDR2 is YFSETQ. The CDR3 nucleotides are TGCGCCAGCAGCCCCGGGACTAGCGGGAGAGTGAATGAGCAGTTCTTC. This sequence encodes CASSPGTSGRVNEQFF. The entire variable domain, with the rest obtained from reference TRBV5-1 and TRBJ2-1, is as follows: KAGVTQTPRYLIKTRGQQVTLSCSPISGHRSVSWYQQTPGQGLQFLFEYFSETQRNKGNFPGRFSGRQFSNSRSEMNVSTLELGDSALYLCASSPGTSGRVNEQFFGPGTRLTVL.

V usage is TRBV29-1 and J usage is TRBJ2-3; 9 bases map to TRBD2. The CDR3 contains 14 residues. Trimming cost V 6 bases and J 0 bases; bases outside gene matches: 4. Looked up from germline, CDR1 is SQVTM and CDR2 is ANQGSEA. The CDR3 reads CSVLAGLSTDTQYF. The CDR3 DNA reads as TGCAGCGTACTAGCGGGTCTTAGCACAGATACGCAGTATTTT.

The chain carries TRBV5-1 and TRBJ2-5, with 10 bases identical to TRBD2. The CDR3 is made up of 15 amino acids. CDR1 and CDR2 from the germline V gene are SGHRS and YFSETQ. The V and J ends lost 1 base and 3 bases, in that order; junction bases with no gene match: 3. The CDR3 DNA sequence: TGCGCCAGCAGCTTGAGGCTAGCGGGAGAAGAGACCCAGTACTTC. Translation: CASSLRLAGEETQYF.

The rearrangement links TRBV29-1 to TRBJ2-7; TRBD2 aligns across 8 bases. The CDR3 is made up of 15 amino acids. CDR1 SQVTM and CDR2 ANQGSEA come from the germline V gene. The V and J ends lost 0 bases and 3 bases, in that order; junction bases with no gene match: 7. The CDR3 loop reads CSVEDLTSGNYEQYF. The CDR3 nucleotides are TGCAGCGTTGAAGATCTAACTAGCGGAAACTACGAGCAGTACTTC.

In this sample, this clonotype turned up once. The chain uses TRBV28 and TRBJ2-1; 10 bases line up with TRBD2. J was trimmed by 0 bases and V by 8 bases; bases with no gene match: 7. Germline-derived CDR1 and CDR2 are MDHEN and SYDVKM. The CDR3 runs 16 residues. CDR3 amino acids: CASHIAGGSSYNEQFF. Here the CDR3 DNA reads TGTGCCAGCCATATAGCGGGAGGAAGCTCCTACAATGAGCAGTTCTTC.

The rearrangement joins TRBV11-2 to TRBJ1-1, with a weak D call TRBD1 (5 bases). This CDR3 region has 13 residues. With 0 bases removed from V and 11 bases from J, the gap between germline ends came to 13 bases. Germline values: CDR1 SGHAT, CDR2 FQNNGV. The CDR3 DNA is TGTGCCAGCAGCTTAGATCGGGGACCCCTTGCTTTCTTT. Its translation: CASSLDRGPLAFF.

The chain couples TRBV29-1 to TRBJ2-5; possible D gene TRBD1, 5 bases. In germline, CDR1 is SQVTM, CDR2 ANQGSEA. The CDR3 loop spans 12 amino acids. Trimming cost V 5 bases and J 7 bases, with 14 bases left between them. In nucleotides, the CDR3 is TGCAGCGTTTATACAGGCTTCGGGACCCAGTACTTC. It yields the protein CSVYTGFGTQYF. Together with reference TRBV29-1 and TRBJ2-5, the CDR3 gives the full variable domain: SAVISQKPSRDICQRGTSLTIQCQVDSQVTMMFWYRQQPGQSLTLIATANQGSEATYESGFVIDKFPISRPNLTFSTLTVSNMSPEDSSIYLCSVYTGFGTQYFGPGTRLLVL.